The source of this TCR beta chain is a study of blood T cells in healthy people across ages. V dropped 5 bases and J dropped 2; count of bases not matched to a gene: 3. Looked up from germline, CDR1 is MGHDK and CDR2 is SYGVNS. The CDR3 consists of 14 residues. With a J-beta primer mix and a sample-barcoded 5' primer, a second PCR ran 7 to 11 cycles. TCRdb recomputed calls from the 5' RACE reads with MiXCR, one row per CDR3 protein. In the table there are fewer than 750,000 distinct CDR3 sequences, around half of which are singletons. This chain links TRBV25-1 with TRBJ2-4; 7 bases line up with TRBD1. This sequence originates from an elderly man in good health. The sequenced sample consisted of blood. In DNA form, the CDR3 reads TGTGCCAGCAGTCAACAGGGGACCAAAAACATTCAGTACTTC. Encoded protein: CASSQQGTKNIQYF.